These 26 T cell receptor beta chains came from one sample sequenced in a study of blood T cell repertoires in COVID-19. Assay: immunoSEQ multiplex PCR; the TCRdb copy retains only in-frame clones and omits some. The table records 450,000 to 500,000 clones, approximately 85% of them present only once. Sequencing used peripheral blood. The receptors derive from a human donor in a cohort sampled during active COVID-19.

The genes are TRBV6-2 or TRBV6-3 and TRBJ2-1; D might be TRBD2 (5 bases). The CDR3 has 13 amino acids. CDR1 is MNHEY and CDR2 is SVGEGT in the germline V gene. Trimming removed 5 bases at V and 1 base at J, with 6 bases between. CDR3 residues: CASSGLSYNEQFF. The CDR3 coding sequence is TGTGCCAGCAGTGGACTTTCCTACAATGAGCAGTTCTTC.

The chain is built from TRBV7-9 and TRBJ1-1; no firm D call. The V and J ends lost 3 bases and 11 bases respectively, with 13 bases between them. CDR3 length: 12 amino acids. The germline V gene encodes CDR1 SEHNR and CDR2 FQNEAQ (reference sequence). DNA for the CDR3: TGTGCCAGCAGCTTGGTTCGGGGTATGGCTTTCTTT. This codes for CASSLVRGMAFF.

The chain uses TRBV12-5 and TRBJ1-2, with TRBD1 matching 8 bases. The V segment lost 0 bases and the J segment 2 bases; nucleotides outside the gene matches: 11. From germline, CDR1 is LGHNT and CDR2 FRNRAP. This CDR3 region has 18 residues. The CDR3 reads CASGLVYDTQGANYGYTF. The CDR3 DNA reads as TGTGCTAGTGGTTTGGTATACGATACTCAGGGGGCAAACTATGGCTACACCTTC.

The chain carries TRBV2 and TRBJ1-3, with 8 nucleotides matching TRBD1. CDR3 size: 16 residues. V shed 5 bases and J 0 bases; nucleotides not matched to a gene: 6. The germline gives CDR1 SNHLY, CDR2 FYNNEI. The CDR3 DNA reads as TGTGCCAGCAGTTTGACAGGGGTCGCCTCTGGAAACACCATATATTTT. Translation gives CASSLTGVASGNTIYF. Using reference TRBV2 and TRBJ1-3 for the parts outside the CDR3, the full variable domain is EPEVTQTPSHQVTQMGQEVILRCVPISNHLYFYWYRQILGQKVEFLVSFYNNEISEKSEIFDDQFSVERPDGSNFTLKIRSTKLEDSAMYFCASSLTGVASGNTIYFGEGSWLTVV.

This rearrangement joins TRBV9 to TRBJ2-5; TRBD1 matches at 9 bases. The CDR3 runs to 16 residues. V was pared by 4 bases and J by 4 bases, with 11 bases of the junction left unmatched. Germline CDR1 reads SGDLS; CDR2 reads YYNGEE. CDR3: CASSLRQGVFGETQYF. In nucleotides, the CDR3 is TGTGCCAGCAGCCTCCGACAGGGGGTCTTCGGAGAGACCCAGTACTTC.

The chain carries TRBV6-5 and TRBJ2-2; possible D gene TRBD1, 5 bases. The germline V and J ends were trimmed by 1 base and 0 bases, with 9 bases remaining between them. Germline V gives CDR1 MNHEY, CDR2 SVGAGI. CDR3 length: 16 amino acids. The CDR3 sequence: CASSYYPRANTGELFF. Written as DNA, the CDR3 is TGTGCCAGCAGTTACTATCCCAGGGCGAACACCGGGGAGCTGTTTTTT.

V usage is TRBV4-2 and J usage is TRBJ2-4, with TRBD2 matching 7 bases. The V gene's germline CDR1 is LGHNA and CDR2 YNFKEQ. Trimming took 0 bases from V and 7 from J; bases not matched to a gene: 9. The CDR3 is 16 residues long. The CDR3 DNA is TGTGCCAGCAGCCAAGAAGGGACTACCCAAGGTAACATTCAGTACTTC. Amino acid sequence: CASSQEGTTQGNIQYF.

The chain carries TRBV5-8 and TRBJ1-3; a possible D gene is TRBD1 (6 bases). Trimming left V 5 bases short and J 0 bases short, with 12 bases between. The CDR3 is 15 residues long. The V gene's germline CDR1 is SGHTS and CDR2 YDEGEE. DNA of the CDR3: TGTGCCAGCAGGAAACAGGGCGGCTCTGGAAACACCATATATTTT. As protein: CASRKQGGSGNTIYF.

The CDR3 DNA is TGTGCCAGCAGCTTAGGGAGGTTTGGGGGGCAGTACTTC. Translating it yields CASSLGRFGGQYF. The chain has TRBV3-1 (or the pseudogene TRBV3-2) and TRBJ2-7; TRBD2 is a possible D gene (6 bases). The length of the CDR3 is 13 residues. Germline V lookup: CDR1 LGHDT, CDR2 YNNKEL (reference sequence). V shed 5 bases and J shed 9 bases, with 17 bases lying between them.

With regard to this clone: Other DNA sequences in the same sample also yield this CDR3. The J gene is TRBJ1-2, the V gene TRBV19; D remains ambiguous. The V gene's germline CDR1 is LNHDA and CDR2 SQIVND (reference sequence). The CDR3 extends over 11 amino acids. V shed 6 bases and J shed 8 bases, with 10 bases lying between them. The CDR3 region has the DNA TGTGCCAGTAGCATGGCCCGAGGCTACACCTTC. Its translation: CASSMARGYTF.

CDR3 DNA sequence: TGCAGTGCTAGACTAAGCTATGGCTACACCTTC. Translated, it gives CSARLSYGYTF. The chain couples TRBV20-1 to TRBJ1-2; D call uncertain. The V end lost 2 bases, the J end lost 4 bases, and 5 bases lay between the germline ends. The CDR3 runs to 11 residues. CDR1 is DFQATT, CDR2 SNEGSKA, per germline (reference sequence).

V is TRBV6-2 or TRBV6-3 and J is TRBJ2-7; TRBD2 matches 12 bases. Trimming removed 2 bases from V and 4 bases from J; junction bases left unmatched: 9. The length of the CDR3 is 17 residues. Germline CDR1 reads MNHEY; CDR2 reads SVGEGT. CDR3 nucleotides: TGTGCCAGCAGTTACGATGGACTAGCGGGAAGACCTTACGAGCAGTACTTC. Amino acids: CASSYDGLAGRPYEQYF.

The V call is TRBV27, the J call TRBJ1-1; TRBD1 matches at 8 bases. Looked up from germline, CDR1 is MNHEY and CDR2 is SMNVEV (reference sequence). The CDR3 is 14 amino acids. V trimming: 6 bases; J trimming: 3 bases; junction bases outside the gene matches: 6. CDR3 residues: CASSRDRQYTEAFF. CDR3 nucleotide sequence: TGTGCCAGCAGCCGGGACAGGCAATACACTGAAGCTTTCTTT.

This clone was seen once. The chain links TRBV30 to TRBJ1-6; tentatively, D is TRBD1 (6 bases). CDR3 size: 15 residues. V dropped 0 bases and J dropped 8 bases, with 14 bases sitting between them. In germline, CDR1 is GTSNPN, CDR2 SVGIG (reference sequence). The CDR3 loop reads CAWSVPIGGYSPLHF. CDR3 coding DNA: TGTGCCTGGAGTGTCCCGATAGGGGGTTATTCACCCCTCCACTTT.

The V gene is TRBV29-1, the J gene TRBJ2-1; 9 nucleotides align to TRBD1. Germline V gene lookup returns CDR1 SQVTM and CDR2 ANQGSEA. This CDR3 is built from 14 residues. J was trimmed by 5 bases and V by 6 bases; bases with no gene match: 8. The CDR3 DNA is TGCAGCGTCGCAAGGACAGGGGTGAACAATGAGCAGTTCTTC. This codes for CSVARTGVNNEQFF.

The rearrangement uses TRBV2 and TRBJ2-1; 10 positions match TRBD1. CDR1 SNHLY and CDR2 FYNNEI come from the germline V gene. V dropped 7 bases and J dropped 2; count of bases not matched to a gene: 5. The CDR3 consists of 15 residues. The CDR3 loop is CASILDRGAYNEQFF. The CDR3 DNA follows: TGTGCCAGCATCCTGGACAGGGGGGCCTACAATGAGCAGTTCTTC.

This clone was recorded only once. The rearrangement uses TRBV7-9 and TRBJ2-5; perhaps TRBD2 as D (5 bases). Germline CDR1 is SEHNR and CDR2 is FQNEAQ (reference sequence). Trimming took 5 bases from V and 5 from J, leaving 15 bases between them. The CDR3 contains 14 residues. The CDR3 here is CASSPTRGRETQYF. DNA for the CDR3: TGTGCCAGCAGCCCCACTCGGGGTCGGGAGACCCAGTACTTC.

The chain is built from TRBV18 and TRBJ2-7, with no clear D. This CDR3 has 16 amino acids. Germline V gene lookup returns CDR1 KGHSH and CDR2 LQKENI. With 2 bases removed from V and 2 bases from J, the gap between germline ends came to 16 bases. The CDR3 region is CASSPLTSGFTYEQYF. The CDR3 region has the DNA TGTGCCAGCTCACCATTGACGTCCGGGTTTACCTACGAGCAGTACTTC.

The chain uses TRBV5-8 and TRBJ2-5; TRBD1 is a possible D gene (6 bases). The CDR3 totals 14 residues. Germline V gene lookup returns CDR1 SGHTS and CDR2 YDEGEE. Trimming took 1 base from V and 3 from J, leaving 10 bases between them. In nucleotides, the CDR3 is TGTGCCAGCAGCTTGACAGGGCCCAAAGAGACCCAGTACTTC. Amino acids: CASSLTGPKETQYF.

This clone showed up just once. CDR3 nucleotide sequence: TGTGCCAGCAGCCAAGATTTGCCGAGGAACGGATATTCACCCCTCCACTTT. Its translation: CASSQDLPRNGYSPLHF. The chain carries TRBV4-2 and TRBJ1-6; D gene ambiguous. Germline CDR1 and CDR2: LGHNA and YNFKEQ. The CDR3 totals 17 residues. Trimming removed 0 bases at V and 8 bases at J, with 17 bases between.

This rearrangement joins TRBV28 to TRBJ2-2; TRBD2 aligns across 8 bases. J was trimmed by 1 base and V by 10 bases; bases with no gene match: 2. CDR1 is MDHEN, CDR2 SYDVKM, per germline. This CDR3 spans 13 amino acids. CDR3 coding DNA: TGTGCCAACAGCGGGGGGAACACCGGGGAGCTGTTTTTT. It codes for CANSGGNTGELFF.

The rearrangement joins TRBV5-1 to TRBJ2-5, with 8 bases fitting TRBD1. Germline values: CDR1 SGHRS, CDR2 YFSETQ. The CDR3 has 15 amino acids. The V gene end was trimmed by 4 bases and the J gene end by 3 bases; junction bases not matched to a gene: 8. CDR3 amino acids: CASSETGVEEETQYF. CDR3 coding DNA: TGCGCCAGCAGCGAGACAGGGGTAGAAGAAGAGACCCAGTACTTC.

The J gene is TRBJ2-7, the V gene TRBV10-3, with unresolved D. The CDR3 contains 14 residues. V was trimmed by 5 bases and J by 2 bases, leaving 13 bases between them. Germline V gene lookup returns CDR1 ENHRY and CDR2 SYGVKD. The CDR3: CAISPPDFTYEQYF. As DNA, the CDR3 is TGTGCCATCAGTCCACCCGACTTTACCTACGAGCAGTACTTC.

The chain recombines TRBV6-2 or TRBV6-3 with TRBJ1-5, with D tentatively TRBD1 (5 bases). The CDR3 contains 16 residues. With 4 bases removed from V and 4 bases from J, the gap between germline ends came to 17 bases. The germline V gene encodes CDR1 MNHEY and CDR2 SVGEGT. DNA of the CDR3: TGTGCCAGCAGTTTTCTATTGGGGCGCCGGAATCAGCCCCAGCATTTT. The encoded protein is CASSFLLGRRNQPQHF.

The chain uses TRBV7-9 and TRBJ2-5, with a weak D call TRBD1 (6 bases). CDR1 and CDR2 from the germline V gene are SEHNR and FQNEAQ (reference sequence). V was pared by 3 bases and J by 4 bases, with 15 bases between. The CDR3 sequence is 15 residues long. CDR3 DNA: TGTGCCAGCAGCTTCCCGAAACAGGGACCAGAGACCCAGTACTTC. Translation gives CASSFPKQGPETQYF.

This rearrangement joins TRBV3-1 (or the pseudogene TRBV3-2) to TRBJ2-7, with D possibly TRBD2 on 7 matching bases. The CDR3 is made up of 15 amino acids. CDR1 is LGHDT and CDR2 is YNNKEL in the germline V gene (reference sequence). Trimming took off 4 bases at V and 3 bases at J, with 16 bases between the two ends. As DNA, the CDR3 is TGTGCCAGCAGCCCTAGAAGGGGGGGCGGCTACGAGCAGTACTTC. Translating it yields CASSPRRGGGYEQYF.